The present T cell receptor (beta chain) was sequenced within a study of technical replicates of blood from several donors. Generated by immunoSEQ multiplex PCR, the TCRdb table keeps only in-frame clones and is missing some. The table lists 30,000 to 40,000 clones, around nine tenths of them singletons. V shed 6 bases, J shed 1 base, and the junction held 4 bases outside the gene matches. From germline, CDR1 is MNHNY and CDR2 SVGAGI (reference sequence). This CDR3 spans 15 amino acids. The TCR sequence derives from a human donor in good health. Some clones in this sample may be carry-over from other donors' samples. The sequencing input was PBMCs. The chain has TRBV6-6 and TRBJ2-3; 10 bases line up with TRBD2. The CDR3 DNA reads as TGTGCCAGCAGCGATAGCGGGGGGCGCACAGATACGCAGTATTTT. It is translated as CASSDSGGRTDTQYF.